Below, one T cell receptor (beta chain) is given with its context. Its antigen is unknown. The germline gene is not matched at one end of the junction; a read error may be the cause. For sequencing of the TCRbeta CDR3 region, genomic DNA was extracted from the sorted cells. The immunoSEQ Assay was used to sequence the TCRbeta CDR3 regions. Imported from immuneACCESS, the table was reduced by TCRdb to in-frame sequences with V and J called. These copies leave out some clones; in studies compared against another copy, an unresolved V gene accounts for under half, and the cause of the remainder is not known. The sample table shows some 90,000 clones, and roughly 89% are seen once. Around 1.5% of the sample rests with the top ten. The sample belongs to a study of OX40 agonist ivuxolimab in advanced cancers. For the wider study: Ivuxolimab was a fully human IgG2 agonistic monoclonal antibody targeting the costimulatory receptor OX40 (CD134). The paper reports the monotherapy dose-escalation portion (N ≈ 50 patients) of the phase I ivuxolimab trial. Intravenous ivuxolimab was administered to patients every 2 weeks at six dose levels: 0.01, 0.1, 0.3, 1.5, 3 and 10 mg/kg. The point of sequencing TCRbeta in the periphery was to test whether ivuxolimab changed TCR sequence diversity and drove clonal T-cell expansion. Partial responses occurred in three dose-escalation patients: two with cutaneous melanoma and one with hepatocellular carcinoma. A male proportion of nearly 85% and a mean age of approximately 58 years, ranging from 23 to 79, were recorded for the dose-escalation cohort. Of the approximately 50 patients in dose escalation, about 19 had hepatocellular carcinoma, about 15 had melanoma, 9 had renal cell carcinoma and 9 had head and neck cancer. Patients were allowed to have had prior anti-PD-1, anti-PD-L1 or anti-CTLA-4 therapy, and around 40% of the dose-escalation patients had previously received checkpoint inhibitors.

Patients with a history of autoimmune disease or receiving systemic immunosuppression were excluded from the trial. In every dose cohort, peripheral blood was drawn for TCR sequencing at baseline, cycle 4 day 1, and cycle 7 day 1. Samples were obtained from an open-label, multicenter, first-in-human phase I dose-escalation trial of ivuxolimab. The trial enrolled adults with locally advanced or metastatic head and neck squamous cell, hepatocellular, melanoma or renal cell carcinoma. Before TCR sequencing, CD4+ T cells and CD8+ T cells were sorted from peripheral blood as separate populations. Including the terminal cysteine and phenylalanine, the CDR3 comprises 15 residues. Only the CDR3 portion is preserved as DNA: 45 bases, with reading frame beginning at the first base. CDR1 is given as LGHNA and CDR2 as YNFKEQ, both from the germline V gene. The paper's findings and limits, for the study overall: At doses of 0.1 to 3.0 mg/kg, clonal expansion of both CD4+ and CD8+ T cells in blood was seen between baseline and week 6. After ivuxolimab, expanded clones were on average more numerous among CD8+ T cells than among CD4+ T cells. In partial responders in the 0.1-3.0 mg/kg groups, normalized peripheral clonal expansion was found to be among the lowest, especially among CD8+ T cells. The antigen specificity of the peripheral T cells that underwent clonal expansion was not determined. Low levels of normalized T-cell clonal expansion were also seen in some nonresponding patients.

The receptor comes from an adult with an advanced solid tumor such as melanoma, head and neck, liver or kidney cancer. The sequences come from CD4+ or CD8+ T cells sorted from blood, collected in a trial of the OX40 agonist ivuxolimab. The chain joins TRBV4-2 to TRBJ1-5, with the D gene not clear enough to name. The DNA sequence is TGTGCCAGCAGCGAAGAGTTCAGCCCAGATTGGCCCCAGCATTTT. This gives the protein CASSEEFSPDWPQHF.